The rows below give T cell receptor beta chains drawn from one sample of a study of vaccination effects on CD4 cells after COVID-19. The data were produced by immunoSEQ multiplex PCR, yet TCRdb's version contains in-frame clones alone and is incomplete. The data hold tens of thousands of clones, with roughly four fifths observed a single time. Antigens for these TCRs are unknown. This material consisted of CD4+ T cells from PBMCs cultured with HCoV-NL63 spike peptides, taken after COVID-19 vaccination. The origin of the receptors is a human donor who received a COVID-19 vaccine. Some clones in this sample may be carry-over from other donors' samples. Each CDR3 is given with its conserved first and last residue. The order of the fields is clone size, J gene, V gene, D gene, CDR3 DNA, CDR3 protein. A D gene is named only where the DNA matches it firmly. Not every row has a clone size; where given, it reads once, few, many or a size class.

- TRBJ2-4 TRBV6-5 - TGTGCCAGCAGACCTACAGGGACGGACATTCAGTACTTC CASRPTGTDIQYF
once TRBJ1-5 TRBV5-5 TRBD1 TGTGCCAGCAGCGTAAAACCCTCGGGACAGGGGTTCCAGCCCCAGCATTTT CASSVKPSGQGFQPQHF
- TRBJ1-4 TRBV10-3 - TGTGCCATCAGTGACACGGTCCAGGATGAAAAACTGTTTTTT CAISDTVQDEKLFF
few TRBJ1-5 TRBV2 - TGTGCCAGCAGGGCCGCATTCAGCAATCAGCCCCAGCATTTT CASRAAFSNQPQHF
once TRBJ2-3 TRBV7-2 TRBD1 TGTGCCAGCAGTCCACTGGGACAGGACGTAGATACGCAGTATTTT CASSPLGQDVDTQYF
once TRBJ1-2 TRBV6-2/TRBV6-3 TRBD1 TGTGCCAGCAGTTACTTGGGGGACAGGGGGCGGAACTATGGCTACACCTTC CASSYLGDRGRNYGYTF
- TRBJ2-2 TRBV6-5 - TGTGCCAGCAGACGACAGGCCGTCGGGGAGCTGTTTTTT CASRRQAVGELFF
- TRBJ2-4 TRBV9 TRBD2 TGTGCCAGCAGCGCCGGACTAGGCCTAGCCAAAAACATTCAGTACTTC CASSAGLGLAKNIQYF
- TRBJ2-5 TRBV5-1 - TGCGCCAGCAGCTCCGTAGGTTTCCAAGAGACCCAGTACTTC CASSSVGFQETQYF
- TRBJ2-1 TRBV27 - TGTGCCAGCAGTTTGAGGCTGCGGCAGGGGGGGAATAATGAGCAGTTCTTC CASSLRLRQGGNNEQFF
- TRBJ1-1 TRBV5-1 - TGCGCCAGCAGCTTGGGGAGCGGGGGGGCGAACACTGAAGCTTTCTTT CASSLGSGGANTEAFF
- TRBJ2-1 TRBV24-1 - TGTGCCACCAGTGATTTGCGGCAGGGGATCGGCAATGAGCAGTTCTTC CATSDLRQGIGNEQFF
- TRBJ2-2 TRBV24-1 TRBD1 TGTGCCACCAGTGATCCTGACAGGGGCCAGCTGTTTTTT CATSDPDRGQLFF
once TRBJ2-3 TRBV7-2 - TGTGCCAGCAGCTTAAGGGCAGCAGATACGCAGTATTTT CASSLRAADTQYF
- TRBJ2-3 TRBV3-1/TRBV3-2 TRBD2 TGTGCCAGCAGCCAATATATTGGTAGCGGGGGCCGGGGAAAGAAAGATACGCAGTATTTT CASSQYIGSGGRGKKDTQYF
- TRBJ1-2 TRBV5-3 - TGTGCCAGAAGCTGGGTGGGGTTCTGGCGATACTATGGCTACACCTTC CARSWVGFWRYYGYTF
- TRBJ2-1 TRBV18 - TGTGCCAGCTCACTAACCGGGACGGGCGTCTACAATGAGCAGTTCTTC CASSLTGTGVYNEQFF
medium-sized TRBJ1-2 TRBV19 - TGTGCCAGTAGTTACATGAACTATGGCTACACCTTC CASSYMNYGYTF
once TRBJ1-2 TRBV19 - TGTGCCAGTAGTCCCCGGGGGCCGTATGCCGGCTACACCTTC CASSPRGPYAGYTF
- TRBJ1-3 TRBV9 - TGTGCCAGCAGCGTAACCCCGACAGGAACCACCTCTGGAAACACCATATATTTT CASSVTPTGTTSGNTIYF
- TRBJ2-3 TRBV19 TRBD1 TGTGCCAGTAGTATAGTAAGGCAGGGGGCCACAGATACGCAGTATTTT CASSIVRQGATDTQYF
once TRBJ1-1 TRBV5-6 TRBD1 TGTGCCAGCAGAGAGACAGGGGGCGGAAACACTGAAGCTTTCTTT CASRETGGGNTEAFF
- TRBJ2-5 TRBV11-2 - TGTGCCAGCAGCTTAGATCAAGGGAGCCGAGAGACCCAGTACTTC CASSLDQGSRETQYF
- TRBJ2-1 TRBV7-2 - TGTGCCAGCAGCACCCGGAGGTGGAGTGAGCAGTTCTTC CASSTRRWSEQFF
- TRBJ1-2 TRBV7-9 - TGTGCCAGCAGCTTTACTGACTATGGCTACACCTTC CASSFTDYGYTF
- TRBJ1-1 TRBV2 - TGTGCCAGCAGTGAACTAAGGACGTCTGAAGCTTTCTTT CASSELRTSEAFF
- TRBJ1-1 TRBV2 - TGTGCCAGCACCAGATCAGGGTCTCTTCCCCAGATCCCTGAAGCTTTCTTT CASTRSGSLPQIPEAFF
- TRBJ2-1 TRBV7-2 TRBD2 TGTGCCAGCAGGCCTCCTAGCGGGGGGGCCCACAATGAGCAGTTCTTC CASRPPSGGAHNEQFF
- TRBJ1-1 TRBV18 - TGTGCCAGCTCACCGGCCAGCAAGTATAACACTGAAGCTTTCTTT CASSPASKYNTEAFF
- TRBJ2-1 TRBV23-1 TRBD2 TGCGCCAGCAGTCAATCGGGCAGCGGGGGGCCGAGCTCCTACAATGAGCAGTTCTTC CASSQSGSGGPSSYNEQFF
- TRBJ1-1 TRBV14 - TGTGCCAGCAGCCAATCGGAGAACACTGAAGCTTTCTTT CASSQSENTEAFF
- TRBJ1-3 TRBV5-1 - TGCGCCAGCAGCTTGTCAGGGTTAGGAAACACCATATATTTT CASSLSGLGNTIYF
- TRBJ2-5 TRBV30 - TGTGCCTGGAGTGTAGGAGGGGGCGGCCAAGAGACCCAGTACTTC CAWSVGGGGQETQYF
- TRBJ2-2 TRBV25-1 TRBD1 TGTGCCAGCTCAAAGACAGGGATAATTTCCGGGGAGCTGTTTTTT CASSKTGIISGELFF
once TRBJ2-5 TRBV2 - TGTGCCAGCAGTGGGACGGATCAAGAGACCCAGTACTTC CASSGTDQETQYF
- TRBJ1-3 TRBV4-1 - TGCGCCAGCAGCCAAGCGGGCGGGGTTGGAAACACCATATATTTT CASSQAGGVGNTIYF
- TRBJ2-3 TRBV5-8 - TGTGCCAGCCCAACTTTTCGCGGGTATTCGGACACAGATACGCAGTATTTT CASPTFRGYSDTDTQYF
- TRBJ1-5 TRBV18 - TGTGCCAGCTCACCAAGGAGGACGGGGTTTTGGGCCCAGCATTTT CASSPRRTGFWAQHF
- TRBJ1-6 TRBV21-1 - TGTGCCAGCAGCAAAGCAGGGTATAATTCACCCCTCCACTTT CASSKAGYNSPLHF
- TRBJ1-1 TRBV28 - TGTGCCAGCAGTTTGGTGGTTTCTGAAGCTTTCTTT CASSLVVSEAFF
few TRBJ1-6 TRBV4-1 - TGCGCCAGCAGCCAAGTTGGGAGGGAAAGGAATTCACCCCTCCACTTT CASSQVGRERNSPLHF
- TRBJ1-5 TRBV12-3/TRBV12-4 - TGTGCCAGCAGTAGAGGGGATCAGCCCCAGCATTTT CASSRGDQPQHF
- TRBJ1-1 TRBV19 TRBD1 TGTGCCAGTAGTATAGTACAGGGACAGGGGCCTCTGGGGACTGAAGCTTTCTTT CASSIVQGQGPLGTEAFF
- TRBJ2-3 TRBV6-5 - TGTGCCAGCAGCAACAGCGTACGTAGCACAGATACGCAGTATTTT CASSNSVRSTDTQYF
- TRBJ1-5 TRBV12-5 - TGTGCTAGTGGTTCCTACAGGGATTCGCATCAGCCCCAGCATTTT CASGSYRDSHQPQHF
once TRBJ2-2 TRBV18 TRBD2 TGTGCCAGCTCACCACCGGGACTAAGGACCGGGGAGCTGTTTTTT CASSPPGLRTGELFF
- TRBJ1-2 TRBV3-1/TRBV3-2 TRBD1 TGTGCCAGCAGCCGTGGGACAGATGGCTACACCTTC CASSRGTDGYTF
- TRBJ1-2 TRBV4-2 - TGTGCCAGCAGCCGAGCGACGGGCGGACAGACTAACTATGGCTACACCTTC CASSRATGGQTNYGYTF